This is a list of T cell receptor beta chains from one sample in a study of cytomegalovirus exposure and HLA in healthy donors. TCRdb's copy holds only in-frame clones and misses some; the assay was immunoSEQ multiplex PCR. Among approximately 170,000 clones, roughly 77% were seen once, and the ten largest hold 4.9%. The source material was PBMCs. The source is a male donor in good health and CMV-seronegative. Both conserved end residues are trimmed from each CDR3. Each record gives: V gene, clone size, J gene, CDR3 protein. Size tells how often a clone was seen (once, few, many) or the class of an expanded clone, and some rows leave it out.

>TRBV7-2|NA|TRBJ2-1
ASSLGAGGRGQF
>TRBV9|NA|TRBJ1-1
ASSTDLVNTEAF
>TRBV21-1|NA|TRBJ1-2
ASSDGQGCYT
>TRBV10-3|NA|TRBJ2-2
AITWGGNTGELF
>TRBV6-5|NA|TRBJ1-3
ASQTGTGNTIY
>TRBV5-8|few|TRBJ2-1
ASSRDRGPGIDNEQF
>TRBV7-9|few|TRBJ2-2
ASRKGGNTGELF
>TRBV5-1|NA|TRBJ2-1
ASSFGLGGYNEQF
>TRBV30|NA|TRBJ1-1
AWTPRGWDTEAF
>TRBV19|NA|TRBJ1-1
ASSQGAVFTEAF
>TRBV6-4|few|TRBJ2-3
ASREQPSSTDTQY
>TRBV2|NA|TRBJ1-3
AEQDSGNTIY
>TRBV5-8|few|TRBJ1-4
ASSLDRGQREKLF
>TRBV27|NA|TRBJ2-7
ASSSKTSRGEQY
>TRBV14|NA|TRBJ1-6
ASSPTGHGNSPLH
>TRBV29-1|NA|TRBJ2-5
SVQDRNRQETQY
>TRBV29-1|NA|TRBJ2-2
SVEGTGGNTGELF
>TRBV4-1|few|TRBJ1-4
ASSQPGQSNEKLF
>TRBV10-2|NA|TRBJ2-7
ASTRQGYEQY
>TRBV27|NA|TRBJ2-5
ASSFNRGQETQY
>TRBV7-8|NA|TRBJ2-2
ASSPATSLTGELF
>TRBV7-8|NA|TRBJ1-6
ASSLEGQEYNSPLH
>TRBV4-3|NA|TRBJ2-3
ASSRAGEGDTQY
>TRBV5-5|few|TRBJ1-1
ASSKLDTTEAF
>TRBV7-9|NA|TRBJ1-6
ASSQGTVYNSPLH
>TRBV2|NA|TRBJ1-5
ASSPGWGGGNQPQH
>TRBV4-2|NA|TRBJ2-2
ASSQASGYTGELF
>TRBV4-1|NA|TRBJ1-1
ASSHRQGKAF
>TRBV2|NA|TRBJ1-6
ASRDRSSYNSPLH
>TRBV6-5|few|TRBJ2-2
ASTGNTGELF
>TRBV6-6|few|TRBJ1-4
ASSLGTVNEKLF
>TRBV5-1|few|TRBJ2-7
ASSLGVAGGSHEQY
>TRBV11-2|few|TRBJ2-7
ASSFARDEQY
>TRBV7-2|NA|TRBJ1-2
ASSPAGDPYGYT
>TRBV7-9|NA|TRBJ2-7
ASSVQGPPREQY
>TRBV11-1|NA|TRBJ2-7
ASSSLGTGFNEQY
>TRBV5-1|NA|TRBJ1-4
ASSLTGTLLTTNEKLF
>TRBV6-5|NA|TRBJ1-5
ASSYSTGIDQPQH
>TRBV6-5|once|TRBJ1-1
ASSYRGLTEAF
>TRBV18|NA|TRBJ1-6
ASSSDRGSPLH
>TRBV27|few|TRBJ2-3
ASSPPNVPDTQY
>TRBV5-1|few|TRBJ1-3
ASSLAPGGSGNTIY
>TRBV5-1|NA|TRBJ1-6
ASRVGAENSPLH
>TRBV27|NA|TRBJ2-7
ASSLGQGAGEQY
>TRBV5-6|few|TRBJ2-7
ASRSQVPDRLGDEQY